In its sample, the clone carrying this TCR beta chain was seen once. Its antigen remains unknown. The sample is drawn from a study of post-analysis software for immune sequencing data. Study conclusions and caveats: Controls showed lower frequencies than patients for roughly five TRBV segments, and TRBV5-6, TRBV5-1 and TRBV20-1 were among these.

Per germline, CDR1 MNHEY and CDR2 SMNVEV (reference sequence). J was trimmed by 7 bases and V by 5 bases; bases with no gene match: 7. This CDR3 contains 15 residues. Unique-molecular-identifier-tagged TCR beta cDNA libraries were used. The T cell input of roughly 1 to 11 million gave roughly 500,000 cDNA molecules. MiXCR, run by TCRdb on the PCR reads, gives a single entry per CDR3 protein. Here the sample spans 740,000 or so distinct CDR3 sequences, approximately 53% being singletons. The chain couples TRBV27 to TRBJ2-2; 10 nucleotides agree with TRBD2. This TCR was sampled from a girl aged 10-17 years with multiple sclerosis. Source material: blood. This CDR3 is CASSPGAGGGGELFF. In DNA form, the CDR3 reads TGTGCCAGCAGTCCCGGAGCGGGAGGGGGCGGGGAGCTGTTTTTT.